This is a list of T cell receptor beta chains from one sample in a study of blood T cell repertoires in COVID-19. Clones were read by immunoSEQ multiplex PCR, and TCRdb kept only the in-frame ones, dropping some. The sample has 110,000 or so clones, 84% seen once; the top ten hold about 8.5%. The source material was peripheral blood. The receptor source for this set is a woman in her 40s with acute or convalescent COVID-19. The CDR3 runs from the conserved cysteine through the conserved F or W. The order of the fields is clone size, V gene, J gene, D gene, CDR3 DNA, CDR3 protein. The D gene is left open where the match is weak. Part of the rows lack a size; the others show once, few, many or a class for expanded clones.

.	TRBV6-2/TRBV6-3	TRBJ1-3	.	TGTGCCAGCAGCCGATCTGGGGAGCGAAACACCATATATTTT	CASSRSGERNTIYF
.	TRBV6-5	TRBJ1-2	.	TGTGCCTCCCGATTGGGGGCAGGGCGGGATGGCTACACCTTC	CASRLGAGRDGYTF
.	TRBV5-6	TRBJ2-5	TRBD1	TGTGCCAGCAGCTCCTCAGGGGGCTTATCACAAGAGACCCAGTACTTC	CASSSSGGLSQETQYF
.	TRBV19	TRBJ2-7	.	TGTGCCAGTAGTGGAGCCCTCCGGGGGTACGAGCAGTACTTC	CASSGALRGYEQYF
.	TRBV19	TRBJ1-5	.	TGTGCCAGTACTGGGAGACGGACTGATCAGCCCCAGCATTTT	CASTGRRTDQPQHF
.	TRBV5-1	TRBJ1-2	TRBD1	TGCGCCAGCAGCCTGACAGGGCCGGGAGGCTACACCTTC	CASSLTGPGGYTF
.	TRBV7-2	TRBJ2-5	TRBD2	TGTGCCAGCAGCTTAGTCGGGGGGGTCGCCCAAGAGACCCAGTACTTC	CASSLVGGVAQETQYF
.	TRBV4-3	TRBJ2-6	.	TGCGCCAGCAGCCAAGATATACGAGGAGCCGGGGCCAACGTCCTGACTTTC	CASSQDIRGAGANVLTF
.	TRBV21-1	TRBJ1-5	.	TGTGCCAGCAGCAAATGGGGAGTCCAGCCCCAGCATTTT	CASSKWGVQPQHF
.	TRBV18	TRBJ2-2	.	TGTGCCAGCTCACAGGTTCGGGATCTGCAGCTGTTTTTT	CASSQVRDLQLFF
once	TRBV7-9	TRBJ1-1	TRBD1	TGTGCCAGCAGCTTAGAGGGGGCGAATACTGAAGCTTTCTTT	CASSLEGANTEAFF
.	TRBV27	TRBJ2-1	.	TGTGCTTGTAGCTCCTACAATGAGCAGTTCTTC	CACSSYNEQFF
few	TRBV7-2	TRBJ2-2	.	TGTGCCAGCAGCATGAGGGTGAACACCGGGGAGCTGTTTTTT	CASSMRVNTGELFF
.	TRBV2	TRBJ2-5	TRBD2	TGTGCCAGCGCGCTAGCGGGGGAAGAGACCCAGTACTTC	CASALAGEETQYF
.	TRBV5-4	TRBJ1-1	TRBD1	TGTGCCGCCCAGGGACAGGGGACGAGAACGGGGACTGAAGCTTTCTTT	CAAQGQGTRTGTEAFF
.	TRBV18	TRBJ2-3	TRBD2	TGTGCCAGCTCCCCGAAATCTAGCGGGGGGGCCCCTACGCAGTATTTT	CASSPKSSGGAPTQYF
.	TRBV19	TRBJ2-2	.	TGTGCCAGCCATCTCGGACATTCCGGGGAGCTGTTTTTT	CASHLGHSGELFF
.	TRBV14	TRBJ2-5	TRBD1	TGTGCCAGCAGTCGACAGGGGGAGGTTCAAGAGACCCAGTACTTC	CASSRQGEVQETQYF
.	TRBV5-5	TRBJ2-7	TRBD2	TGTGCCAGCAGCCTGACGACTAGCCGCTACGAGCAGTACTTC	CASSLTTSRYEQYF
.	TRBV4-3	TRBJ2-3	.	TGCGCCAGCAGCCCGCGAAAAACGAGAGGAATCACAGATACGCAGTATTTT	CASSPRKTRGITDTQYF
once	TRBV11-3	TRBJ1-2	.	TGTGCCAGCAGCTTAGGGGACGGGGGGAGCTATGGCTACACCTTC	CASSLGDGGSYGYTF
.	TRBV6-5	TRBJ1-1	.	TGTGCCAGCAGTTCAGACAGCATGAACACTGAAGCTTTCTTT	CASSSDSMNTEAFF
.	TRBV3-1/TRBV3-2	TRBJ2-2	.	TGTGCCAGCAGCCGAGCCGGACAGATTGTTTACACCGGGGAGCTGTTTTTT	CASSRAGQIVYTGELFF
.	TRBV9	TRBJ2-7	.	TGTGCCAGCAGCGTAGATGGCCTGGCCTACGAGCAGTACTTC	CASSVDGLAYEQYF
.	TRBV7-2	TRBJ2-7	.	TGTGCCAGCAGCTTCCCCGGGCAGGGTTACGAGCAGTACTTC	CASSFPGQGYEQYF
few	TRBV24-1	TRBJ1-6	.	TGTGCCACCAGTGATTTGAGGGGTACCTATAATTCACCCCTCCACTTT	CATSDLRGTYNSPLHF
.	TRBV7-9	TRBJ1-2	.	TGTGCCAGCAGCTTAGGGAGCGGAGCTGGCTACACCTTC	CASSLGSGAGYTF
.	TRBV7-3	TRBJ2-1	.	TGTGCCAGCAGCTCCAGTGGGGGGTCCTACAATGAGCAGTTCTTC	CASSSSGGSYNEQFF
.	TRBV7-9	TRBJ2-6	TRBD2	TGTGCCAGCAGCTTAGGGCGGGGGACTGGGGCCAACGTCCTGACTTTC	CASSLGRGTGANVLTF
.	TRBV4-3	TRBJ1-3	TRBD1	TGCGCCAGCAGCCCCTATGCCGGGACAGGAAGCTCTGGAAACACCATATATTTT	CASSPYAGTGSSGNTIYF
once	TRBV18	TRBJ1-1	TRBD1	TGTGCCAGCTCACCTGGGAAGGGGGCGGCGACTGAAGCTTTCTTT	CASSPGKGAATEAFF
.	TRBV6-2/TRBV6-3	TRBJ2-3	.	TGTGCCAGCAGTCAATACTCCTTGAGCACAGATACGCAGTATTTT	CASSQYSLSTDTQYF
.	TRBV18	TRBJ1-1	.	TGTGCCAGCTCCCCATCCAGGGAACTGAACACTGAAGCTTTCTTT	CASSPSRELNTEAFF
.	TRBV18	TRBJ2-3	.	TGTGCCAGCTCACCAATGCTCGGGGCATTTGAACAGGGCTACACAGATACGCAGTATTTT	CASSPMLGAFEQGYTDTQYF
.	TRBV7-2	TRBJ2-1	TRBD1	TGTGCCAGCAGCCGGCCGGGACAGGTAGCAAATGAGCAGTTCTTC	CASSRPGQVANEQFF
.	TRBV6-6	TRBJ2-7	TRBD2	TGTGCCAGCGCTGGGGGGAGGGGCGAGCAGTACTTC	CASAGGRGEQYF
.	TRBV25-1	TRBJ2-5	.	TGTGCCAGCAGGGCCGAGACCCAGTACTTC	CASRAETQYF
.	TRBV6-5	TRBJ2-7	TRBD2	TGTGCCAGCAGTTACTCGTCTAGCGGGGATACCTACGAGCAGTACTTC	CASSYSSSGDTYEQYF
.	TRBV5-8	TRBJ2-7	.	TGTGCCAGCATATCCCCCTACGAGCAGTACTTC	CASISPYEQYF
.	TRBV10-2	TRBJ1-2	.	TGCGCCAGCAGTCCACAGGGCGGGTATGGCTACACCTTC	CASSPQGGYGYTF
.	TRBV6-5	TRBJ2-3	TRBD1	TGTGCCAGCAGATACAGGGGTGCAGATACGCAGTATTTT	CASRYRGADTQYF
.	TRBV30	TRBJ1-1	.	TGTGCCTGGACCCGGGTTTTTTCTCTTGGAGCTTTCTTT	CAWTRVFSLGAFF
once	TRBV5-1	TRBJ1-5	.	TGCGCCAGCAGCTTGGCCGGTCCGCCAGGAAATCAGCCCCAGCATTTT	CASSLAGPPGNQPQHF
.	TRBV30	TRBJ1-4	.	TGTGCCTGGAGTGACAGGCGGAGGGTTGAAAAACTGTTTTTT	CAWSDRRRVEKLFF
.	TRBV30	TRBJ1-5	TRBD1	TGTGCCTGGGCCGGGACAGGCAATCAGCCCCAGCATTTT	CAWAGTGNQPQHF
.	TRBV4-1	TRBJ2-7	TRBD1	TGCGCCAGCAGCCCGACCGGGACAGGGCGAGGCGAGCAGTACTTC	CASSPTGTGRGEQYF
once	TRBV29-1	TRBJ2-7	.	TGCAGCGTCGCGGAGACCTACGAGCAGTACTTC	CSVAETYEQYF
.	TRBV5-1	TRBJ1-2	TRBD1	TGCGCCAGCAGCTTGGATCGGACAGGGAAAGGCTACACCTTC	CASSLDRTGKGYTF
.	TRBV12-2	TRBJ2-7	.	TGTGCAAGTCGCCGGGACAGGGGGCCCGAGCAGTACTTC	CASRRDRGPEQYF
.	TRBV6-5	TRBJ1-2	.	TGTGCCAGCAGCCCCTTTGACAGGATAAGTGGCTACACCTTC	CASSPFDRISGYTF
.	TRBV18	TRBJ1-5	TRBD1	TGTGCCAGCAAAGACGGGACAGGGAATCAGCCCCAGCATTTT	CASKDGTGNQPQHF
.	TRBV7-9	TRBJ1-3	TRBD1	TGTGCCAGCAGCTACCGGACAGGGATGGCGGGAAACACCATATATTTT	CASSYRTGMAGNTIYF
once	TRBV28	TRBJ1-3	TRBD1	TGTGCCAGCAGGGGGACCGGGACAGGGTCTGGAAACACCATATATTTT	CASRGTGTGSGNTIYF
.	TRBV2	TRBJ2-7	TRBD1	TGTGCCAGCAAGGGAACAGGGGGGCCCTACGAGCAGTACTTC	CASKGTGGPYEQYF
.	TRBV6-5	TRBJ1-5	TRBD1	TGTGCCAGCAGTTCTCACCGGGACAGGCCGAATTGGCCCCAGCATTTT	CASSSHRDRPNWPQHF
.	TRBV7-7	TRBJ1-4	TRBD1	TGTGCCAGCAGCCTACAGGGGGGGAATGAAAAACTGTTTTTT	CASSLQGGNEKLFF
.	TRBV7-2	TRBJ2-7	.	TGTGCCAGCAGCTTCCAGGGGATATCCAATTACGAGCAGTACTTC	CASSFQGISNYEQYF
.	TRBV7-2	TRBJ2-7	TRBD2	TGTGCCAGCACCGCATCGATCGAGCGGGGGTACGAGCAGTACTTC	CASTASIERGYEQYF
.	TRBV11-2	TRBJ2-7	.	TGTGCCAGCAGCTTAAGGGAGACGGGACAATACGAGCAGTACTTC	CASSLRETGQYEQYF